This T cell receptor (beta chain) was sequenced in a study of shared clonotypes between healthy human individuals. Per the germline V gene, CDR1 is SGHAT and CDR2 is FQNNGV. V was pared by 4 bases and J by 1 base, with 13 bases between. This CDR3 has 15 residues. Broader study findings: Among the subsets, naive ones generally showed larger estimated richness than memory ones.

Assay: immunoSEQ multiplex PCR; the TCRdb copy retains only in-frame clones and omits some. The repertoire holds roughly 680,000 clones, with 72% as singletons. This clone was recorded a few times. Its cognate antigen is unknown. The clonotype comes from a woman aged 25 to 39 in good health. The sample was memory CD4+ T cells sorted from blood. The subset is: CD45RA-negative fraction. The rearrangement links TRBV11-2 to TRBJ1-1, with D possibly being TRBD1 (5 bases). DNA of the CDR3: TGTGCCAGCAGCTCCCTACATCAGGGGAACACTGAAGCTTTCTTT. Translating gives CASSSLHQGNTEAFF.